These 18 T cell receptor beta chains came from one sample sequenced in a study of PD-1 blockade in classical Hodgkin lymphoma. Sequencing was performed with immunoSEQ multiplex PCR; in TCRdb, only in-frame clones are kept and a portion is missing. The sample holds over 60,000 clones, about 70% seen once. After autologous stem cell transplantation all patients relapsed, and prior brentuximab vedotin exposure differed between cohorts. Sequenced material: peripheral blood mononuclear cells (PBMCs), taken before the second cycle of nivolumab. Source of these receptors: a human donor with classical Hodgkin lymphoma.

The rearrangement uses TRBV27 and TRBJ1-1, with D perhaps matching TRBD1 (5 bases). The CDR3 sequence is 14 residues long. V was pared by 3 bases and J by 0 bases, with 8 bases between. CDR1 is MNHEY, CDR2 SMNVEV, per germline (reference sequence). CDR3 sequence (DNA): TGTGCCAGCAGTTTGTGGGGCTTGAACACTGAAGCTTTCTTT. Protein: CASSLWGLNTEAFF.

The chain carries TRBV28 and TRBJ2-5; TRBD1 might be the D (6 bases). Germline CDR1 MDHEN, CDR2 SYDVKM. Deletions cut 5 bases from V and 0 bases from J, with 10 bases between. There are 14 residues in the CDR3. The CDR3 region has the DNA TGTGCCAGCAGTCGGCGACAGGACCAAGAGACCCAGTACTTC. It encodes CASSRRQDQETQYF.

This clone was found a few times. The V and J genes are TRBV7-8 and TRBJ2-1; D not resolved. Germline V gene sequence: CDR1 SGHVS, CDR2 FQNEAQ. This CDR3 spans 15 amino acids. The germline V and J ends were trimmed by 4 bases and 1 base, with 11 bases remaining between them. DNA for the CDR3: TGTGCCAGCAGCTATCACACGGATTCCTACAATGAGCAGTTCTTC. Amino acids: CASSYHTDSYNEQFF. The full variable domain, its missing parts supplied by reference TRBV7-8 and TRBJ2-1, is GAGVSQSPRYKVAKRGQDVALRCDPISGHVSLFWYQQALGQGPEFLTYFQNEAQLDKSGLPSDRFFAERPEGSVSTLKIQRTQQEDSAVYLCASSYHTDSYNEQFFGPGTRLTVL.

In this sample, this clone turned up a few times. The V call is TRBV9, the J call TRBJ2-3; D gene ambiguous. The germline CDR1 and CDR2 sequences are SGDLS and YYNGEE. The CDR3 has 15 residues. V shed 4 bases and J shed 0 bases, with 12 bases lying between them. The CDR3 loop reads CASSSPGFSTDTQYF. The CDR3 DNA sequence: TGTGCCAGCAGCTCCCCCGGTTTCAGCACAGATACGCAGTATTTT.

The CDR3, as DNA: TGTGCCAGTAGTCTTTCCAAGACTAGCGGGAAATGGAATACGCAGTATTTT. It yields the protein CASSLSKTSGKWNTQYF. The chain links TRBV19 to TRBJ2-3; 11 nucleotides line up with TRBD2. The CDR3 sequence is 17 residues long. V dropped 5 bases and J dropped 7; count of bases not matched to a gene: 14. CDR1 LNHDA and CDR2 SQIVND come from the germline V gene (reference sequence).

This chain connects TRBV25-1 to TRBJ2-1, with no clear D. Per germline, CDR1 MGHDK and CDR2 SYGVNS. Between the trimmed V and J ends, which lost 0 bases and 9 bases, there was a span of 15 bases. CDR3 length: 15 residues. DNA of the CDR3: TGTGCCAGCAGTGAATATTCCACCCTTTTGGGTGAGCAGTTCTTC. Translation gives CASSEYSTLLGEQFF.

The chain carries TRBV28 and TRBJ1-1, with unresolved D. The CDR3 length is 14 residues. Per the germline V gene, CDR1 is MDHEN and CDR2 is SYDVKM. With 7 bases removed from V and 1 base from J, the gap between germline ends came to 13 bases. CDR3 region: CASTGNRRNTEAFF. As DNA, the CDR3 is TGTGCCAGCACCGGAAACCGCCGGAACACTGAAGCTTTCTTT.

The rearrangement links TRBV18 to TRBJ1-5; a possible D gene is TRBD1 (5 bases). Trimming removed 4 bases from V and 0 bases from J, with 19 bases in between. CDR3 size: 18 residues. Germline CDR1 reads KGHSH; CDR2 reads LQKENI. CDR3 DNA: TGTGCCAGCTCACTTTTGGCCATGTCAGGGAGTAGCAATCAGCCCCAGCATTTT. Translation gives CASSLLAMSGSSNQPQHF.

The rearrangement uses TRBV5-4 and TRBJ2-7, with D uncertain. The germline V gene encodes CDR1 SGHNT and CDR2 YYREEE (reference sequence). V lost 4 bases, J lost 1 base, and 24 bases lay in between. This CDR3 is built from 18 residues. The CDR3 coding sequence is TGTGCCAGCAGCCAAGAAGTTTTAATTTGGGGTAGGTCCTACGAGCAGTACTTC. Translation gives CASSQEVLIWGRSYEQYF.

CDR3 sequence reads: CASKSQPGGDSPLHF. CDR3 coding DNA: TGTGCCAGTAAATCCCAGCCTGGAGGGGATTCACCCCTCCACTTT. The V call is TRBV19, the J call TRBJ1-6, with D tentatively TRBD1 (5 bases). Trimming cost V 7 bases and J 8 bases, with 18 bases left between them. CDR1 is LNHDA, CDR2 SQIVND, per germline (reference sequence). This CDR3 has 15 amino acids.

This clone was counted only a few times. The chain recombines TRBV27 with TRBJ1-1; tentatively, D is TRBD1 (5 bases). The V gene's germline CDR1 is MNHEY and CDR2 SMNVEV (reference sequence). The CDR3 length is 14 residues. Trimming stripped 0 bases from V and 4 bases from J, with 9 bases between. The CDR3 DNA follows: TGTGCCAGCAGTTTATCCCCCAGGGTCACTGAAGCTTTCTTT. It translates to CASSLSPRVTEAFF.

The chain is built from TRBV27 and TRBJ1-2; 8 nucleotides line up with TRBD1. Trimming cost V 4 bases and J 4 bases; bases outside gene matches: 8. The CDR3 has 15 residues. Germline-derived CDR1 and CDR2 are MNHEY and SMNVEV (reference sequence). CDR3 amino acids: CASSWTGPNIYGYTF. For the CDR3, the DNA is TGTGCCAGCAGTTGGACAGGGCCTAATATCTATGGCTACACCTTC.

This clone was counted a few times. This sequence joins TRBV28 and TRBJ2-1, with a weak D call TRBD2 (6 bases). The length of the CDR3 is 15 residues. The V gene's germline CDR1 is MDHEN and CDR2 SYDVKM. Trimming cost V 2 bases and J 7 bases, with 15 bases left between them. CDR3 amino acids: CASSLAGGERNEQFF. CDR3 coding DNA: TGTGCCAGCAGTTTAGCAGGAGGGGAGAGGAATGAGCAGTTCTTC.

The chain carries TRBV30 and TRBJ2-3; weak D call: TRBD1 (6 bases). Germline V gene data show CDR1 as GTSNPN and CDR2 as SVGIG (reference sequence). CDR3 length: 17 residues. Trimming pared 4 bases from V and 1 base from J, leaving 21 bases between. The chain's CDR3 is CAWTSDLRQVRTDTQYF. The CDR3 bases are TGTGCCTGGACCTCTGACCTACGACAGGTCCGCACAGATACGCAGTATTTT.

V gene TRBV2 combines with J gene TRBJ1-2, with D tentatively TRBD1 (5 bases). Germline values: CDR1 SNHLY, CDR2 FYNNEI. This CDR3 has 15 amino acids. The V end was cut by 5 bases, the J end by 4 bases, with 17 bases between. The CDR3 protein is CASSTFRGEVYGYTF. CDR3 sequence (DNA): TGTGCCAGCAGTACCTTTCGAGGGGAGGTCTATGGCTACACCTTC.

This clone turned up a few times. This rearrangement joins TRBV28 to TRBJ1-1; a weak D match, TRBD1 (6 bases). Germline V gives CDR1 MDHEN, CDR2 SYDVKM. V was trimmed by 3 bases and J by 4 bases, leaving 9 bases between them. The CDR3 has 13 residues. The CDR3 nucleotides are TGTGCCAGCAGTTTTACAGGGAGCACTGAAGCTTTCTTT. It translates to CASSFTGSTEAFF.

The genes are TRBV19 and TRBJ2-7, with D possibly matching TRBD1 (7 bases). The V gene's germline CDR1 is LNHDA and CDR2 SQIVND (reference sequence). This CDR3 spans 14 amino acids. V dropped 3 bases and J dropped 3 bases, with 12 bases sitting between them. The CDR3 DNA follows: TGTGCCAGTAGTATGAGCAGGGGGGACTACGAGCAGTACTTC. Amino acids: CASSMSRGDYEQYF.

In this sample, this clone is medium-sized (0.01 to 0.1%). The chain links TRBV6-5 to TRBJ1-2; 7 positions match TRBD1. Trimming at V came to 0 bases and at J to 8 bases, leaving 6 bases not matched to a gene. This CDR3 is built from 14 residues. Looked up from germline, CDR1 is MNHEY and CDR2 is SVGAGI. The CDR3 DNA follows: TGTGCCAGCAGTTACTCGCCTGACAGGGTGGGCTACACCTTC. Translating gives CASSYSPDRVGYTF.